This T cell receptor (beta chain) was documented in a study of cytomegalovirus exposure and HLA in healthy donors (dated 2017 in TCRdb). Regarding the study in general: An earlier analysis of 587 of the donors reported under 300 Gb of sequence data and around 110 million unique TCR beta sequences obtained from about 179 million T cells. To predict cytomegalovirus infection status, the study combined high-throughput TCR immunosequencing, statistical association of individual TCRs with disease status, and machine learning. Along with the roughly 610-subject first cohort, a separate validation cohort of over a hundred different subjects was used. Typing coverage varied by locus: roughly 620-640 donors for A, B, C, DRB1 and DQB1; around 560 for DQA1; 600 to 610 for DPA1; around 450 for DPB1. Donor age, sex, ethnicity and CMV serostatus were collected together with the repertoire data. Among 300 to 500 genotyped donors of the cohort, an average of approximately 240,000 unique TCR beta nucleotide sequences was sequenced per donor, of which about 19% were non-productive. An early release that covered 500 to 800 HLA-typed donors contained about 290 gigabases of sequencing data and 75 million to 100 million unique TCR sequences. In the later analysis, no new phenotypic data were used to find candidate immune exposures; instead, reliance was placed on TCR beta sequences and their occurrence across donors. The study profiled the T cell repertoires of 550 to 700 subjects by immunosequencing and related them to cytomegalovirus serostatus. A later analysis re-examined previously published TCR beta repertoires from several hundred donors and added high-resolution HLA genotyping to investigate patterns of TCR occurrence. Every repertoire in the discovery cohort had been generated on one and the same sequencing platform. In an earlier analysis of more than 550 of the donors, high-throughput TCR beta sequencing was used to judge whether each TCR beta V gene segment behaved as functional or pseudogenic. The genetic ancestry cluster associated with self-reported Caucasian donors included around four fifths of the 398 genotyped donors. The aim of the study was to test whether cataloging public T cell receptors could identify signatures of past pathogen exposure. About five DR-DQ haplotypes were treated as single units for association and clustering because of strong linkage in the cohort. In a later genetic analysis, genome-wide SNP genotypes for about three fifths of the roughly 670 donors were used, and that subset was treated as a discovery cohort. Both class I and class II loci were covered by HLA typing, at four-digit resolution. Summary of the overall study and its limitations: For the cohort, immune exposure information was limited to CMV serostatus. In a later analysis, most CMV-associated TCR beta chains were found to appear HLA-restricted, with HLA associations seemingly driven largely by CMV exposure. Presence/absence analyses assumed roughly uniform sequencing depth across donors, an assumption that may not hold. The earlier analysis of a few hundred of the donors excluded around 17 rarely observed V segments, including chromosome 9 orphons, because counts were too low. According to a later analysis, TCR association rates differed among HLA loci, with DRB1 alleles showing the most associated TCRs and HLA-C alleles showing the fewest. A further reported finding was that TCR beta sequences accurately predicted the HLA-A and HLA-B alleles for most subjects in the first cohort. Linkage disequilibrium might explain the correlated functional status among segregating V segments, but an unknown experimental factor could not be excluded. Most TCR sequences were seen in very few donors, while some public TCRs were found in many individuals. Some IMGT-functional V segments, including TRBV6-2 and TRBV6-3, could not be distinguished by the 87-base-pair reads and were therefore excluded. At a false discovery rate of 0.05, a later analysis linked about 17,000 TCR beta sequences to specific HLA alleles. Three of the identified cytomegalovirus-associated TCR beta chains were confirmed in vitro to be specific for cytomegalovirus antigens. Broadly in line with IMGT annotations, most TCR beta V segments showed up in productive rearrangements about 87% or about 30% of the time in an earlier analysis of 587 of the donors. Cytomegalovirus status was reported to be diagnosed by the classifier with high specificity and sensitivity in both the original and validation cohorts. A total of around 150 TCR beta chains were listed by the study as associated with cytomegalovirus. According to the authors, the approach could potentially be generalized to other disease states and immunological phenotypes. Strong co-occurrence of HLA alleles, especially DR and DQ, made assigning TCR associations to individual alleles difficult. Because some donors lacked HLA typing at each locus, the association tests relied only on the typed subset. The cohort was sequenced for TCR beta chains only, and without alpha or paired-chain data the features that could be detected were limited. Compared with equally common non-associated chains, HLA-associated TCR beta chains in a later analysis were more clonally expanded and had lower generation probabilities. According to a later analysis, parvovirus B19, influenza, CMV and Epstein-Barr virus appeared linked to several top co-occurrence clusters. An association between a missense DCLRE1C variant and V-gene and J-gene trimming of TCR beta chains was found in a later genetic analysis and replicated in an independent cohort. A group of highly shared sequence variants was considered likely to be a technical artifact of the sequencing pipeline. Compared with the 666-donor mean, donors in an Asian-associated ancestry cluster had fewer N-insertions in productive TCRs, according to a later genetic analysis.

The sample holds one count of this clone. Which antigen it targets is not known. Base quality data are lacking; no much larger clone is found one base away. Preparation of the library involved the immunoSEQ multiplex PCR assay. A mixture of 60 forward primers for TCR Vbeta segments and 13 reverse primers for TCR Jbeta segments was used in the multiplex PCR. The CDR3 region of rearranged TCR beta genes was amplified from genomic DNA by a multiplex PCR assay. On the Illumina HiSeq System, the amplified TCR beta libraries were sequenced as 87-base-pair reads. In the source study's methods: Across the 666 repertoires, a later analysis counted some 80 million unique TCR beta chains, roughly 11 million of which were shared by at least two donors. Raw reads were error-corrected and collapsed into unique sequences with a nearest-neighbor algorithm that merged closely related sequences to remove PCR and sequencing errors. CDR3 sequences were aligned to IMGT reference sequences to assign V, D and J gene segments. For a sequence to be retained, a match of at least six nucleotides was required to both a V gene segment and a J gene segment. A rearrangement was called productive if the CDR3 had no stop codons and remained in frame with V and J, and every other rearrangement was called non-productive. Following IMGT convention, CDR3 was defined as the stretch from the second conserved V-encoded cysteine up to the conserved J-encoded phenylalanine. Sequences without an unambiguous match to a single V gene segment were excluded from the earlier analysis of 500 to 700 of the donors. An earlier analysis of a few hundred of the donors called V segments functional above 56.7% productive rearrangements and segregating when the between-donor standard deviation exceeded 5%. A statistical classification framework was developed to diagnose cytomegalovirus status using the catalog of TCR beta chain sequences. In a later analysis, V and J genes were assigned by comparing TCR nucleotide sequences against IMGT/GENE-DB human TR gene sequences. In a later analysis, CDR3 sequences and most-parsimonious VDJ recombination scenarios were assigned using the TCRdist pipeline. In a later analysis, each TCR beta chain was defined by its CDR3 amino acid sequence together with its V-gene family, and reads without a unique V-gene family were excluded. To address suspected cross-contamination and a sequencing artifact, a later analysis removed several hundred highly shared, low-generation-probability nucleotide sequences. For each public chain, a later analysis derived a clonal expansion index from normalized ranks of inferred template counts within each repertoire. Generation probabilities in a later analysis came from a VDJ recombination model fitted to out-of-frame rearrangements, and those results were checked against IGoR. Hypergeometric tests were used in a later analysis to score TCR-TCR, TCR-HLA and TCR-CMV co-occurrence, with a repertoire-size bias correction applied to the TCR pairs. False discovery rates were estimated in a later analysis by permuting HLA or CMV assignments 20 times. In a later analysis, co-occurring TCRs were grouped using DBSCAN, and TCRdist sequence similarity was added for clustering within HLA-allele-positive subsets. Repertoires with fewer than 30,000 or more than 120,000 public chains were left out of co-occurrence clustering, as were five repertoires with anomalous nucleotide sharing. TCRdb limited this immuneACCESS table to in-frame rearrangements with V and J called. A share of clones is missing; checked studies link under half to unresolved V genes, and the rest is unexplained. That table is the source of V, J and clone size, and D and trimming were worked out from the DNA. This sample holds some 120,000 clones; about 73% were observed only once. The ten largest clones capture nearly 6% of the sample.

Trimming leaves V shorter by 0 bases and J shorter by 3 bases, with the junction holding 8 bases beyond the gene matches. From the cysteine through the phenylalanine, the CDR3 covers 16 amino acids. Only the CDR3 portion is preserved as DNA: 48 bases, with reading frame beginning at the first base. CDR1 and CDR2 are read off the germline V gene as LGHNA and YNFKEQ. The cohort consisted of 666 healthy bone marrow donors. At the time of sampling, all cohort members were nominally healthy, though unrecorded immune exposures were likely present. The donor tested CMV seropositive, placing the donor among the roughly 300 seropositive members of the cohort. Every donor gave a peripheral blood sample, and the peripheral blood mononuclear cells from that sample were used for TCR beta sequencing. Genomic DNA was extracted from the blood cell samples with the Qiagen DNeasy Blood Extraction Kit.

The chain employs TRBV4-2 and TRBJ2-7, and TRBD1 matches 7 of the central bases. This TCR was recovered from a woman in her 50s in good health and CMV-seropositive. Sequencing used PBMCs. The CDR3 region has the sequence CASSQEGQGENYEQYF. In nucleotide form, the sequence is TGTGCCAGCAGCCAAGAGGGTCAGGGGGAAAACTACGAGCAGTACTTC.